The 3 T cell receptor beta chains below were found in one sample sequenced in a study of tumor-infiltrating lymphocytes in primary liver carcinoma. Co-extraction of both nucleic acids (RNA and DNA) used roughly 18-32 mg of unsorted bulk tissue. A primer matching the constant region was used to make TCR beta cDNA from 450 to 550 ng of total RNA. Slightly modified ARM-PCR, run as three nested multiplex PCR rounds, produced the TCR beta libraries. In the first two PCR rounds, TRBV1-TRBV30 forward primers were paired with a C-beta reverse primer, and each round lasted roughly 10 cycles. TCRdb reprocessed the multiplex PCR reads via MiXCR and lists one record per CDR3 protein. The sample has 100,000 or so distinct CDR3 sequences, approximately 82% seen once. The sequencing input was liver tumor tissue from sampling region 3. Subset given: tumor region T3, left-lateral pole. Receptor source: a man aged 40-55 years with primary liver carcinoma and hepatitis B virus infection.

The chain employs TRBV29-1 and TRBJ2-1, with D tentatively TRBD1 or TRBD2 (6 bases each). Germline lookup yields CDR1 SQVTM and CDR2 ANQGSEA. The CDR3 length is 13 residues. The V end lost 6 bases, the J end lost 6 bases, and 15 bases lay between the germline ends. In DNA form, the CDR3 reads TGCAGCGTCGAGGGGGGAGTCACCAATGAGCAGTTCTTC. Protein product: CSVEGGVTNEQFF.

A remark on this clonotype: This likely comes from a read error, as the CDR3 has no conserved phenylalanine or tryptophan at its end. It is unclear where the CDR3 begins or ends on the DNA, so no DNA is shown, and the CDR3 is as TCRdb lists it. This chain connects TRBV11-2 to TRBJ2-7. The length of the CDR3 is 14 amino acids, counting both ends. The germline CDR1 and CDR2 sequences are SGHAT and FQNNGV. CDR3 amino acids: CTSSSNRNSYEQYS.

The chain combines TRBV6-2 or TRBV6-3 with TRBJ2-1, with TRBD1 matching 9 bases. Germline-derived CDR1 and CDR2 are MNHEY and SVGEGT. CDR3 length: 16 residues. The V and J ends lost 6 bases and 2 bases, in that order; junction bases with no gene match: 8. The CDR3: CASSSQGQGTYNEQFF. The DNA of the CDR3 is TGTGCCAGCAGCTCTCAGGGACAGGGTACCTACAATGAGCAGTTCTTC.